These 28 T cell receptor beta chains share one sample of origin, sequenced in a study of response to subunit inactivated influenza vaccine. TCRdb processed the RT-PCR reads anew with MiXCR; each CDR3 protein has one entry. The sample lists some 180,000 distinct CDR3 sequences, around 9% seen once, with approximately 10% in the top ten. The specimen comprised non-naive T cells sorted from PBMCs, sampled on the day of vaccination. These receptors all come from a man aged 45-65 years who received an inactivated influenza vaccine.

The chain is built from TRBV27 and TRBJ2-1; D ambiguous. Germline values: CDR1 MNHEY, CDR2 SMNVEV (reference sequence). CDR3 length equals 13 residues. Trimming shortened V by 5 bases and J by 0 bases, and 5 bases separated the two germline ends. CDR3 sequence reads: CASSQFSYNEQFF. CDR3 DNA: TGTGCCAGCAGTCAATTCTCCTACAATGAGCAGTTCTTC.

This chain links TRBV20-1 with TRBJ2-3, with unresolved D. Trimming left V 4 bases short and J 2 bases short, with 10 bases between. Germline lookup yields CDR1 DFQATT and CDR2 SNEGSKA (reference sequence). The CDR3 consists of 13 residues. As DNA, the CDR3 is TGCAGTGCTATAAGGCCTGACACAGATACGCAGTATTTT. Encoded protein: CSAIRPDTDTQYF.

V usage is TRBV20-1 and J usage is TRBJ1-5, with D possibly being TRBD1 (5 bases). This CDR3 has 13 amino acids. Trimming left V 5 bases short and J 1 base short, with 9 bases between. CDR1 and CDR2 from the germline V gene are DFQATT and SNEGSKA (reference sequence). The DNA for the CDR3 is TGCAGTGCTCCGGACACGAGCAATCAGCCCCAGCATTTT. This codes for CSAPDTSNQPQHF.

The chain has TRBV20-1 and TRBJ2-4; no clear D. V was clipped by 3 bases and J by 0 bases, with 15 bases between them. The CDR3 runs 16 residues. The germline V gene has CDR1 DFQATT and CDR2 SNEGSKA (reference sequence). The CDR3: CSASLAGSLAKNIQYF. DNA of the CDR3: TGCAGTGCTAGCTTGGCAGGTTCTTTAGCCAAAAACATTCAGTACTTC.

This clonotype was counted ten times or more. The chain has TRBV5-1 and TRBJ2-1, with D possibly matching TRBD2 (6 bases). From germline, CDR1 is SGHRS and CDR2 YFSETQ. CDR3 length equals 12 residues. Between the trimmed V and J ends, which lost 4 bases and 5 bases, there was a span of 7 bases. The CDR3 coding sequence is TGCGCCAGCAGCCCGGGAGACAATGAGCAGTTCTTC. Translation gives CASSPGDNEQFF.

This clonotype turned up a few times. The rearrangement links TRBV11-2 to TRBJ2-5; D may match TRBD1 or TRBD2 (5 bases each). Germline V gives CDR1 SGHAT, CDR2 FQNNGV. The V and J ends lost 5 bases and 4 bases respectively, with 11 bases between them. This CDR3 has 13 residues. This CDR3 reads CASSRGYGETQYF. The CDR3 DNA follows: TGTGCCAGCAGCCGGGGCTATGGAGAGACCCAGTACTTC.

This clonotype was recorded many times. CDR3 nucleotide sequence: TGTGCCAGCAGGGAGACAGGGCTCGGGAACACTGAAGCTTTCTTT. This codes for CASRETGLGNTEAFF. The chain recombines TRBV27 with TRBJ1-1; 7 positions agree with TRBD1. The CDR3 covers 15 residues. The germline gives CDR1 MNHEY, CDR2 SMNVEV (reference sequence). J gave up 1 base and V 6 bases, and 8 bases lay outside the gene matches.

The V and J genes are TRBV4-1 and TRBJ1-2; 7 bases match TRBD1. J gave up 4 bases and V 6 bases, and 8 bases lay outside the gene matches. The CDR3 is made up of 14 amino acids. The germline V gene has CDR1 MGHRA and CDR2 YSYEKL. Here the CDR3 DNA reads TGCGCCAGCAGACCCGGGACAGCCGGCTATGGCTACACCTTC. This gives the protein CASRPGTAGYGYTF.

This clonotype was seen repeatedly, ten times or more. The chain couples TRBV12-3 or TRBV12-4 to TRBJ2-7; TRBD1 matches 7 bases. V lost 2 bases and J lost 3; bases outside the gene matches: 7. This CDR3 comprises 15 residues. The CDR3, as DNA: TGTGCCAGCAGTTTAATGGGACAGTCCAACTACGAGCAGTACTTC. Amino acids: CASSLMGQSNYEQYF.

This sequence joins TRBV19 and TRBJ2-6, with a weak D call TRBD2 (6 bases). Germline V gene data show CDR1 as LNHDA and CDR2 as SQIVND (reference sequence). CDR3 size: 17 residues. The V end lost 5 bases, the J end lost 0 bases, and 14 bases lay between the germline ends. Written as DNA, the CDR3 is TGTGCCAGTAGTTGGGGGACGGGACTCTCTGGGGCCAACGTCCTGACTTTC. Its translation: CASSWGTGLSGANVLTF.

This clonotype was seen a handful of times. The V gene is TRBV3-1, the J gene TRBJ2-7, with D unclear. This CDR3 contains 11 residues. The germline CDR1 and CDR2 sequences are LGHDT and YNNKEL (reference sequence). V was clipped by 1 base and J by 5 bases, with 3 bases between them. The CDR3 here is CASSQGNEQYF. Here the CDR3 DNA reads TGTGCCAGCAGCCAAGGGAACGAGCAGTACTTC.

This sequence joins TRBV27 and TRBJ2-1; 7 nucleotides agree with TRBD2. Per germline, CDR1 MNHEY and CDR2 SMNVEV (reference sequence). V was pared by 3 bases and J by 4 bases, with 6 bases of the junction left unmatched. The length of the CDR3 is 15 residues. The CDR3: CASSLSSGTYNEQFF. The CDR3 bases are TGTGCCAGCAGTTTGTCTAGCGGAACTTACAATGAGCAGTTCTTC.

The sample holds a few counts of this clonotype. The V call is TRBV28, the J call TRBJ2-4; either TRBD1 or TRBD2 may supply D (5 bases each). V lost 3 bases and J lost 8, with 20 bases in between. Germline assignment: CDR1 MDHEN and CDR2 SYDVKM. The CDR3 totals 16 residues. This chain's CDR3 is CASSLPGTQEWHIQYF. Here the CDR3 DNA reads TGTGCCAGCAGTTTGCCCGGGACCCAAGAGTGGCACATTCAGTACTTC.

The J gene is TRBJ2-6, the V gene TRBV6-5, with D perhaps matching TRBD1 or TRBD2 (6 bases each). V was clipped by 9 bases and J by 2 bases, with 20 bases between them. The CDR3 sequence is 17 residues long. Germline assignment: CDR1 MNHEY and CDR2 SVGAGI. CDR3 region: CARSHRGGTAGANVLTF. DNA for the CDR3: TGTGCCAGGAGTCACCGAGGGGGGACGGCTGGGGCCAACGTCCTGACTTTC.

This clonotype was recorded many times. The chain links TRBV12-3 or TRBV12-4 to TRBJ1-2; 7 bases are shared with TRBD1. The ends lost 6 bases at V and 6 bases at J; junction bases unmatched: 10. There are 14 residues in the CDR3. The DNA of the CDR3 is TGTGCCAGCAGCCATACAGGGGCATTTGATGGCTACACCTTC. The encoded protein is CASSHTGAFDGYTF.

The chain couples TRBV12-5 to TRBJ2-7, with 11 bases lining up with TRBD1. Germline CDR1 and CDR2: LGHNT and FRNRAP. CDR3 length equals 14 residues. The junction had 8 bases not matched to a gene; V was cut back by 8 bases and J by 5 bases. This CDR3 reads CASSKGDRGDEQYF. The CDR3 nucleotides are TGTGCTAGTTCCAAGGGGGACAGGGGGGACGAGCAGTACTTC. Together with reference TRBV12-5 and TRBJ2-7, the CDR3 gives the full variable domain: DARVTQTPRHKVTEMGQEVTMRCQPILGHNTVFWYRQTMMQGLELLAYFRNRAPLDDSGMPKDRFSAEMPDATLATLKIQPSEPRDSAVYFCASSKGDRGDEQYFGPGTRLTVT.

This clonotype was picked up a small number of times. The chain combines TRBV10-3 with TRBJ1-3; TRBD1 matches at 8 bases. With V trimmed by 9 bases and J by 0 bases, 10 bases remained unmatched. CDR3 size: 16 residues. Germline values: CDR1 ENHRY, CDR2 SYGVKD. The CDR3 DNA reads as TGTGCCATGGGGACGGACAGGGCCAGCTCTGGAAACACCATATATTTT. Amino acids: CAMGTDRASSGNTIYF.

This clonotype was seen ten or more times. The CDR3 protein is CASSSGTGTYEQYF. The CDR3 region has the DNA TGTGCCAGCAGCTCCGGGACAGGAACCTACGAGCAGTACTTC. This chain joins TRBV7-2 and TRBJ2-7, with 8 bases identical to TRBD1. Germline V CDR1 and CDR2: SGHTA, FQGNSA. The CDR3 loop spans 14 amino acids. The V segment lost 4 bases and the J segment 2 bases; nucleotides outside the gene matches: 4.

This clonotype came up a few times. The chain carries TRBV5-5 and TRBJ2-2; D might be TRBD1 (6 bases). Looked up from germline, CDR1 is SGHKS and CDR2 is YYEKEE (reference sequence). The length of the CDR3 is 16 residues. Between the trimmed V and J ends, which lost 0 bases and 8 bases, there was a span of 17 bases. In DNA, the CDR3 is TGTGCCAGCAGCTTGGAAGGGACACCCATGGTTGGGGAGCTGTTTTTT. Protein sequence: CASSLEGTPMVGELFF.

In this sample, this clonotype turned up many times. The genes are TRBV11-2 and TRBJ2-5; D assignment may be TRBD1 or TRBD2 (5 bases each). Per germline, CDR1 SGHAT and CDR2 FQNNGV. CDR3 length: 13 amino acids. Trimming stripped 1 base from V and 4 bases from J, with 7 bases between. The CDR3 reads CASSLGGGETQYF. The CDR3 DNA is TGTGCCAGCAGCTTAGGTGGGGGAGAGACCCAGTACTTC.

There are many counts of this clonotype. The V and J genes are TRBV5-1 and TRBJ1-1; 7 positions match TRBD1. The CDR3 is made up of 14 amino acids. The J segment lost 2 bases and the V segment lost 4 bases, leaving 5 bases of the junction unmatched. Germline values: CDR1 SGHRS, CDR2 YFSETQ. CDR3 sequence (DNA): TGCGCCAGCAGCGCGGGACAGCAAAACACTGAAGCTTTCTTT. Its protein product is CASSAGQQNTEAFF.

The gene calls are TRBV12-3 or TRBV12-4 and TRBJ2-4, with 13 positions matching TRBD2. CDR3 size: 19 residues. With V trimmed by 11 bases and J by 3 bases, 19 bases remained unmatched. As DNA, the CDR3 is TGTGCCCTCAGCTCGCCCTGGACTAGCGGGAGTTTGGGCAAAAACATTCAGTACTTC. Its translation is CALSSPWTSGSLGKNIQYF.

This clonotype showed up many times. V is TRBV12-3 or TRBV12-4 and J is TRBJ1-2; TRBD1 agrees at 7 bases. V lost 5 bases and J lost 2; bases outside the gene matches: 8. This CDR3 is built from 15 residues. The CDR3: CASSQTGAANYGYTF. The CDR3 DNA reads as TGTGCCAGCAGTCAAACAGGGGCCGCCAACTATGGCTACACCTTC.

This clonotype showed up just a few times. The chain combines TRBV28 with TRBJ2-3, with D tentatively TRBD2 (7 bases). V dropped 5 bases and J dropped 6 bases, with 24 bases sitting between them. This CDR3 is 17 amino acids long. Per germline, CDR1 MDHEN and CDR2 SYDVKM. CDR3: CASSLPTGGGSLDTQYF. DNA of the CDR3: TGTGCCAGCAGTCTCCCTACTGGGGGGGGCTCATTGGATACGCAGTATTTT.

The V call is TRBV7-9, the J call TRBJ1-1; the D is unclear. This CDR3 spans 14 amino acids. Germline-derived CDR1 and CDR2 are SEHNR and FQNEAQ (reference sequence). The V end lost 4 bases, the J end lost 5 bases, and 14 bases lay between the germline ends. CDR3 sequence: CASSSSGGGTEAFF. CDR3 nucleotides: TGTGCCAGCAGCTCCTCCGGCGGTGGAACTGAAGCTTTCTTT.

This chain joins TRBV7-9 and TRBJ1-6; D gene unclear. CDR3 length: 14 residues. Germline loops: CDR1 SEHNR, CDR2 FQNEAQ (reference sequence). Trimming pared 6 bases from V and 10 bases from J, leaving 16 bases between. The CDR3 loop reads CASSSSSRGSPLHF. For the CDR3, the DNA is TGTGCCAGCAGTTCTAGCAGCCGCGGCTCACCCCTCCACTTT. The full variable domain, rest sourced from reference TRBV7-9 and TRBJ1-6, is DTGVSQNPRHKITKRGQNVTFRCDPISEHNRLYWYRQTLGQGPEFLTYFQNEAQLEKSRLLSDRFSAERPKGSFSTLEIQRTEQGDSAMYLCASSSSSRGSPLHFGNGTRLTVT.

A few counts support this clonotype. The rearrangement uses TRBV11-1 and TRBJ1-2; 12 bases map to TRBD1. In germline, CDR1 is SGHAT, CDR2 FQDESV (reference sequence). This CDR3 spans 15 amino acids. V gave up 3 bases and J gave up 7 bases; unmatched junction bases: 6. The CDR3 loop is CASSFTGTGGVGYTF. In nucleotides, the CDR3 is TGTGCCAGCAGCTTCACCGGGACAGGGGGCGTTGGCTACACCTTC.

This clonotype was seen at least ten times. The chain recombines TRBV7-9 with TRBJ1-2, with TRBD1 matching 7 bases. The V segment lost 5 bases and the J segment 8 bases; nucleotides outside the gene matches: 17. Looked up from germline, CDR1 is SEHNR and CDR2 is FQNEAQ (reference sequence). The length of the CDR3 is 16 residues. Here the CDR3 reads CASSLLGDRGSPGYTF. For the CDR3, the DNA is TGTGCCAGCAGCCTCCTTGGGGACAGAGGATCCCCGGGCTACACCTTC.